This T cell receptor (beta chain) was sequenced for a study of response to subunit inactivated influenza vaccine. In TCRdb, the RT-PCR reads were re-called with MiXCR into one record per CDR3 protein. The sample consists of over 300,000 distinct CDR3 sequences, 20% to 25% of them appearing once. Study-wide results and caveats: The authors put forward the suggestion that each seasonal influenza vaccination may bring in only a limited number of new T cells.

Trimming took 1 base from V and 5 from J, leaving 12 bases between them. From germline, CDR1 is KGHDR and CDR2 SFDVKD. The CDR3 loop spans 15 amino acids. In regard to this clonotype: Its antigen is still unknown.

Sequencing used PBMCs from blood, obtained 21 months after vaccination. The sequence was collected from a man between 50 and 69 years old who received an inactivated influenza vaccine. The J gene is TRBJ2-3, the V gene TRBV24-1; tentative D call: TRBD1 (5 bases). Here the CDR3 reads CATSDFPGLGDTQYF. The CDR3 DNA reads TGTGCCACCAGTGATTTTCCAGGGCTTGGAGATACGCAGTATTTT.